This TCR beta chain came from a study of blood T cell repertoires in COVID-19. Whole-study context: COVID-19 samples, acute and convalescent, were from the United States, Italy and Spain. T cells, B-cell-depleted T cells, or PBMCs provided the cDNA or gDNA that served as material.

The germline V gene has CDR1 SGHRS and CDR2 YFSETQ. The germline V and J ends were trimmed by 2 bases and 0 bases, with 8 bases remaining between them. The CDR3 is 15 amino acids. In the authors' workflow: Quantification of nucleated cells was approximated via reference gene primer amplification. Measured with immunoSEQ multiplex PCR; TCRdb has only the in-frame clones, and not every one. V and J calls and clone size are as listed in that table; D and trimming were resolved from the DNA. The table has about 46,000 clones, 80% to 90% seen once. The sample was peripheral blood. J is TRBJ2-2 and V is TRBV5-1; tentative D call: TRBD2 (5 bases). This clonotype originated in a human donor in a cohort sampled during active COVID-19. The donor label of this sample is uncertain. The CDR3 spells CASSLDGTNTGELFF. The CDR3 DNA reads as TGCGCCAGCAGCTTAGACGGGACGAACACCGGGGAGCTGTTTTTT.